This T cell receptor beta chain emerged from a study of neurological immune-mediated disorders. Study conclusions and caveats: On phylogenetic grouping, the repertoires of 18 of 34 multiple sclerosis patients fell within one related-CDR3 cluster, constituting a possible signature. HTLV-1-associated myelopathy had the most TCR clonal expansion, and multiple sclerosis had the least, less than healthy controls.

Many counts were recorded for this clonotype. What it binds is not known. With 10-nucleotide random UMIs, 5'RACE was used to make the cDNA. TCRdb re-called the 5' RACE reads through MiXCR, storing one row per CDR3 protein. The sample consists of 45,000 to 60,000 distinct CDR3 sequences, around 4% of them appearing once. The CDR3 spans 13 residues. Germline V CDR1 and CDR2: DFQATT, SNEGSKA (reference sequence). V dropped 0 bases and J dropped 10 bases, with 10 bases sitting between them. This receptor was identified in a man younger than 40 with multiple sclerosis. The sequencing sample was made of PBMCs. The chain links TRBV20-1 to TRBJ1-6, with D possibly matching TRBD1 (5 bases). The CDR3 sequence: CSARDTGRSPLHF. In DNA, the CDR3 is TGCAGTGCTAGAGACACGGGGCGCTCACCCCTCCACTTT.